The 21 T cell receptor beta chains in this list originate from one sample, sequenced in a study of cytomegalovirus exposure and HLA in healthy donors. 60 Vbeta and 13 Jbeta primers were used in PCR. Sequencing used immunoSEQ multiplex PCR; TCRdb keeps in-frame clones, though not all of them. This sample has some 150,000 clones; 75% to 85% occur once, and the top ten carry about 2.2%. The sequenced sample was PBMCs. These receptors were taken from a man in his forties or fifties in good health and CMV-seronegative.

This rearrangement joins TRBV11-1 to TRBJ1-1; 7 bases are shared with TRBD1. Trimming took 5 bases from V and 1 from J; bases not matched to a gene: 7. The germline V gene has CDR1 SGHAT and CDR2 FQDESV (reference sequence). This CDR3 comprises 15 residues. CDR3 nucleotide sequence: TGTGCCAGCAGCCCAGGACAGGTATCGAACACTGAAGCTTTCTTT. It specifies CASSPGQVSNTEAFF.

The V and J genes are TRBV5-1 and TRBJ2-1; 13 bases line up with TRBD2. The V and J ends lost 7 bases and 7 bases, in that order; junction bases with no gene match: 11. Germline V gives CDR1 SGHRS, CDR2 YFSETQ. The CDR3 is made up of 16 amino acids. The CDR3 protein is CASSRSGTSGMNEQFF. The CDR3 bases are TGCGCCAGCTCGAGATCGGGGACTAGCGGGATGAATGAGCAGTTCTTC.

The sample holds a few counts of this clone. The CDR3 DNA follows: TGCGCCAGCAGCACGACAGGGTATGAAGAATTCCGAGAAAAACTGTTTTTT. It translates to CASSTTGYEEFREKLFF. This chain joins TRBV5-1 and TRBJ1-4; 7 bases match TRBD1. V lost 4 bases and J lost 8; bases outside the gene matches: 17. The CDR3 totals 17 residues. The germline CDR1 and CDR2 sequences are SGHRS and YFSETQ.

This sequence joins TRBV5-1 and TRBJ2-7; possibly TRBD1 for D (5 bases). The CDR3 runs to 14 residues. The germline CDR1 and CDR2 sequences are SGHRS and YFSETQ. Deletions cut 2 bases from V and 2 bases from J, with 11 bases between. CDR3 sequence: CASSLLVTAYEQYF. The DNA of the CDR3 is TGCGCCAGCAGCTTATTGGTGACAGCCTACGAGCAGTACTTC.

The rearrangement links TRBV6-5 to TRBJ2-5; 7 bases agree with TRBD2. In germline, CDR1 is MNHEY, CDR2 SVGAGI. This CDR3 region has 12 residues. J was trimmed by 7 bases and V by 5 bases; bases with no gene match: 4. CDR3 protein: CASSRASGTQYF. The CDR3 DNA reads TGTGCCAGCAGTCGAGCTAGCGGGACCCAGTACTTC.

The chain carries TRBV28 and TRBJ1-2; perhaps TRBD1 as D (6 bases). Trimming shortened V by 2 bases and J by 3 bases, and 16 bases separated the two germline ends. The V gene's germline CDR1 is MDHEN and CDR2 SYDVKM. CDR3 size: 16 residues. CDR3 nucleotide sequence: TGTGCCAGCAGTTTACGGGGAACAGGGCGCGACTATGGCTACACCTTC. Translating it yields CASSLRGTGRDYGYTF.

J is TRBJ2-5 and V is TRBV28; tentative D call: TRBD1 (6 bases). The CDR3 consists of 14 residues. Germline assignment: CDR1 MDHEN and CDR2 SYDVKM. V lost 5 bases and J lost 5, with 15 bases in between. CDR3 bases: TGTGCCAGCAGTGACGGGACATATAGGGAGACCCAGTACTTC. This gives the protein CASSDGTYRETQYF. Variable domain in full (rest from reference TRBV28 and TRBJ2-5): DVKVTQSSRYLVKRTGEKVFLECVQDMDHENMFWYRQDPGLGLRLIYFSYDVKMKEKGDIPEGYSVSREKKERFSLILESASTNQTSMYLCASSDGTYRETQYFGPGTRLLVL.

The J gene is TRBJ2-5, the V gene TRBV5-1; TRBD2 aligns across 7 bases. The CDR3 has 14 residues. V lost 4 bases, J lost 2 bases, and 5 bases stayed unmatched. Germline V gene lookup returns CDR1 SGHRS and CDR2 YFSETQ. The CDR3 reads CASSLQRGQETQYF. In DNA form, the CDR3 reads TGCGCCAGCAGCCTTCAGCGGGGTCAAGAGACCCAGTACTTC.

The chain is built from TRBV7-3 and TRBJ1-1, with TRBD1 identical over 9 bases. Germline CDR1 is SGHTA and CDR2 is FQGTGA. V was clipped by 4 bases and J by 7 bases; unmatched bases: 13. The CDR3 is made up of 16 amino acids. The CDR3 loop is CASSSLGTGNMGEAFF. The DNA for the CDR3 is TGTGCCAGCAGCTCGCTCGGGACAGGGAATATGGGTGAAGCTTTCTTT. Drawing the rest from reference TRBV7-3 and TRBJ1-1, the complete variable domain is GAGVSQTPSNKVTEKGKYVELRCDPISGHTALYWYRQSLGQGPEFLIYFQGTGAADDSGLPNDRFFAVRPEGSVSTLKIQRTERGDSAVYLCASSSLGTGNMGEAFFGQGTRLTVV.

The genes are TRBV5-1 and TRBJ2-1; 9 bases agree with TRBD2. The CDR3 loop spans 15 amino acids. Germline CDR1 SGHRS, CDR2 YFSETQ. V was clipped by 4 bases and J by 9 bases; unmatched bases: 11. The CDR3: CASSSSGRAYGEQFF. Written as DNA, the CDR3 is TGCGCCAGCAGCAGTAGCGGGAGAGCGTATGGTGAGCAGTTCTTC. The variable domain in full, with the rest retrieved from reference TRBV5-1 and TRBJ2-1, is KAGVTQTPRYLIKTRGQQVTLSCSPISGHRSVSWYQQTPGQGLQFLFEYFSETQRNKGNFPGRFSGRQFSNSRSEMNVSTLELGDSALYLCASSSSGRAYGEQFFGPGTRLTVL.

The gene calls are TRBV21-1 and TRBJ1-5. TRBV21-1 is a recognized pseudogene. The length of the CDR3 is 15 residues. As DNA, the CDR3 is TGTGCCAGCAGCTTTGGAGGGCGGCGCAATCAGCCCCAGCATTTT. Its translation: CASSFGGRRNQPQHF.

This clone is a singleton in its sample. This chain joins TRBV7-2 and TRBJ2-2, with TRBD2 matching over 7 bases. J lost 7 bases, V lost 6 bases, and 8 bases had no gene match. CDR3 size: 14 residues. Germline V gene lookup returns CDR1 SGHTA and CDR2 FQGNSA. As DNA, the CDR3 is TGTGCCAGCAGTTTGACCCCGGGGGGCGGGGAGCTGTTTTTT. The encoded protein is CASSLTPGGGELFF.

V usage is TRBV14 and J usage is TRBJ2-3, with TRBD1 matching over 8 bases. With 5 bases clipped from V and 8 bases from J, the junction kept 12 bases outside the gene matches. The CDR3 runs 15 residues. Germline assignment: CDR1 SGHDN and CDR2 FVKESK. This chain's CDR3 is CASSFTGGPPGTQYF. The DNA for the CDR3 is TGTGCCAGCAGCTTCACAGGGGGACCCCCCGGTACGCAGTATTTT.

This rearrangement joins TRBV28 to TRBJ2-1; D possibly corresponds to TRBD2 (6 bases). CDR3 length: 12 amino acids. Trimming took off 4 bases at V and 11 bases at J, with 12 bases between the two ends. Germline loops: CDR1 MDHEN, CDR2 SYDVKM. CDR3 residues: CASSSKLAQQFF. For the CDR3, the DNA is TGTGCCAGCAGTTCTAAACTAGCACAGCAGTTCTTC.

The CDR3 DNA reads as TGTGCCAGCAGCGTAGGCGGAGGGACGGAGACCCAGTACTTC. This gives the protein CASSVGGGTETQYF. The chain combines TRBV9 with TRBJ2-5; possible D gene TRBD2, 6 bases. The length of the CDR3 is 14 residues. The V end lost 0 bases, the J end lost 5 bases, and 11 bases lay between the germline ends. Germline V gene sequence: CDR1 SGDLS, CDR2 YYNGEE.

The gene calls are TRBV6-5 and TRBJ2-7; D unclear. Germline-derived CDR1 and CDR2 are MNHEY and SVGAGI. This CDR3 has 12 residues. Trimming removed 6 bases from V and 11 bases from J, with 17 bases in between. CDR3 region: CASSDDRGRKYF. CDR3 DNA sequence: TGTGCCAGCAGCGACGACCGCGGTAGGAAGTACTTC.

The V gene is TRBV4-1, the J gene TRBJ2-7; 7 bases align to TRBD2. V lost 1 base, J lost 2 bases, and 5 bases stayed unmatched. This CDR3 region has 15 residues. Looked up from germline, CDR1 is MGHRA and CDR2 is YSYEKL. This CDR3 reads CASSQGASGAYEQYF. DNA for the CDR3: TGCGCCAGCAGCCAAGGGGCTAGCGGTGCCTACGAGCAGTACTTC.

V and J are TRBV9 and TRBJ2-3; 12 nucleotides match TRBD2. V lost 0 bases to trimming and J lost 1 base; unmatched junction nucleotides: 9. The CDR3 is 19 amino acids. Germline CDR1 is SGDLS and CDR2 is YYNGEE. The CDR3: CASSVVASGGALGTDTQYF. CDR3 nucleotide sequence: TGTGCCAGCAGCGTAGTGGCTAGCGGGGGGGCCCTGGGCACAGATACGCAGTATTTT.

The genes are TRBV18 and TRBJ1-2; 7 bases line up with TRBD1. Germline CDR1 KGHSH, CDR2 LQKENI. V was clipped by 1 base and J by 0 bases; unmatched bases: 8. The CDR3 length is 17 residues. The CDR3 DNA follows: TGTGCCAGCTCACCACTTCCTGGACAGGCCCCTAACTATGGCTACACCTTC. This gives the protein CASSPLPGQAPNYGYTF.

Worth noting for this clone: This CDR3 is also generated by other DNA sequences in the sample. V and J are TRBV28 and TRBJ1-2; D gene uncertain. Trimming stripped 6 bases from V and 2 bases from J, with 10 bases between. The CDR3 loop spans 13 amino acids. Germline lookup yields CDR1 MDHEN and CDR2 SYDVKM. As DNA, the CDR3 is TGTGCCAGCAGCTCGGGTCAAAACTATGGCTACACCTTC. Translating gives CASSSGQNYGYTF.

The genes are TRBV2 and TRBJ2-1; 8 nucleotides line up with TRBD1. V trimming: 3 bases; J trimming: 4 bases; junction bases outside the gene matches: 5. Germline CDR1 SNHLY, CDR2 FYNNEI. This CDR3 spans 15 amino acids. CDR3 in DNA: TGTGCCAGCAGTGAGGCAGGGGGCAGGTACAATGAGCAGTTCTTC. The encoded protein is CASSEAGGRYNEQFF.